This T cell receptor (beta chain) was identified in a study of blood T cells in healthy people across ages. There are a few counts of this clonotype. No antigen is known for it. Peripheral blood was drawn, roughly 10 milliliters per donor. The CDR3 contains 14 residues. The junction had 8 bases not matched to a gene; V was cut back by 8 bases and J by 3 bases. CDR1 is MGHDK, CDR2 SYGVNS, per germline. Study results and limitations: Naive T cell percentage by flow cytometry tracked strongly with beta diversity.

Combining a sample-barcoded 5' primer with a J-beta primer mix, a second PCR ran for roughly 6 to 12 cycles. TCRdb reprocessed the 5' RACE reads with MiXCR, giving one entry per CDR3 protein. The sample gives 1.4 million to 1.5 million distinct CDR3 sequences, around 42% of which show up once; roughly 7.9% is in the top ten. This sequence originates from a woman aged 18-29 years in good health. This chain connects TRBV25-1 to TRBJ2-7; 9 nucleotides line up with TRBD2. Sequences were obtained from blood. The CDR3 loop reads CASLDSGGSYEQYF. The CDR3 nucleotides are TGTGCCAGCCTCGATAGCGGGGGAAGCTACGAGCAGTACTTC.